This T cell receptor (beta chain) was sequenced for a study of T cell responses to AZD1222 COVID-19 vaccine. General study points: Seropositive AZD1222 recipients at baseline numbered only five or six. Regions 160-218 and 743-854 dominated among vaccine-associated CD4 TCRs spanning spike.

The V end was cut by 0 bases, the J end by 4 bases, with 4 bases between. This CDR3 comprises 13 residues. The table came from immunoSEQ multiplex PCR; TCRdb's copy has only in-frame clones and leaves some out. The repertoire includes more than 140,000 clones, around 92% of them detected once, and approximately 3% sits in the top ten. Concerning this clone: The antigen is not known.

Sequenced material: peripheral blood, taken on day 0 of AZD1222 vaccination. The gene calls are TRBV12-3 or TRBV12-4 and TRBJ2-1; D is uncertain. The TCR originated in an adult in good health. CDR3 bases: TGTGCCAGCAGTTTAGCGCGATACAATGAGCAGTTCTTC. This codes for CASSLARYNEQFF.